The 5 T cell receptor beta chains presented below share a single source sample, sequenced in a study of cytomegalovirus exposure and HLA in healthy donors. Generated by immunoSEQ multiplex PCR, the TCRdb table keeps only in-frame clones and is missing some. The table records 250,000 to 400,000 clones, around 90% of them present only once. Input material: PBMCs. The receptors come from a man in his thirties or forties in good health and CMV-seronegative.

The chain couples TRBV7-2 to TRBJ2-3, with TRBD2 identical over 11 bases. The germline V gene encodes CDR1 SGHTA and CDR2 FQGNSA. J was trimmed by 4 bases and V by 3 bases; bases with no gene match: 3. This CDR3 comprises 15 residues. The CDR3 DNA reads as TGTGCCAGCAGCTTTAGCGGGGGGGCATCAGATACGCAGTATTTT. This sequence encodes CASSFSGGASDTQYF.

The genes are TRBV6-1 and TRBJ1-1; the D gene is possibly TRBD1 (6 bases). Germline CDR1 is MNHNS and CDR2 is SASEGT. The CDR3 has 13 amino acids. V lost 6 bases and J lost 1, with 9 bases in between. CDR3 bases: TGTGCCAGCAGCCGGACAGAGAACACTGAAGCTTTCTTT. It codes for CASSRTENTEAFF.

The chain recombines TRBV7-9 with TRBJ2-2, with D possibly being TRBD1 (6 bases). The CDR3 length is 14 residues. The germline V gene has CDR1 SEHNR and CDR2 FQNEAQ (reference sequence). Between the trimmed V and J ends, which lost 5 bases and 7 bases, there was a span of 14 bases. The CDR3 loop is CASSTTGSDGELFF. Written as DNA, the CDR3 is TGTGCCAGCAGCACCACAGGGTCGGACGGGGAGCTGTTTTTT.

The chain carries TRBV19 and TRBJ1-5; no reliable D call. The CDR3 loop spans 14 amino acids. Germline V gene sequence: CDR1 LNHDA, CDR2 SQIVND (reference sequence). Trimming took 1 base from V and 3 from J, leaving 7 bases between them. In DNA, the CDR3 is TGTGCCAGTAGTATAGTTCCAGACAATCAGCCCCAGCATTTT. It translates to CASSIVPDNQPQHF.

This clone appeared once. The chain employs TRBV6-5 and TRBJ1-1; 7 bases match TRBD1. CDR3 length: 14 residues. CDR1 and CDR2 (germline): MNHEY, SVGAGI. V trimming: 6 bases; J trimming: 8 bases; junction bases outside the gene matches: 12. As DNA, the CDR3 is TGTGCCAGCAGCTCCCAGGGGGGACGCTGGGAAGCTTTCTTT. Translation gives CASSSQGGRWEAFF.